Listed here is a single T cell receptor beta chain. The antigen remains unidentified. The record originates from a study of cytomegalovirus exposure and HLA in healthy donors. Whole-study context: Earlier sequencing of some 190 million T cells yielded under 120 million unique TCR beta sequences.

PCR used 60 Vbeta primers and 13 Jbeta primers. Data came from immunoSEQ multiplex PCR; TCRdb stores just in-frame clones and leaves some out. In the table there are under 250,000 clones, 80% to 90% of which are singletons. Study-wide results and limits: Generally TCR sequences proved uncommon, though certain public TCRs appeared in numerous donors. There were reportedly fewer N-insertions in an Asian-associated ancestry cluster than the approximately 630-donor mean, in a later analysis.

The CDR3 has 16 amino acids. V was pared by 3 bases and J by 6 bases, with 7 bases of the junction left unmatched. Germline V gene lookup returns CDR1 ENHRY and CDR2 SYGVKD. Sequencing input: PBMCs. The V and J genes are TRBV10-3 and TRBJ2-7; 14 positions agree with TRBD2. The clonotype comes from a girl aged 2-10 years in good health and CMV-seronegative. The CDR3 protein is CAISEPGLAGGCEQYF. CDR3 coding DNA: TGTGCCATCAGTGAACCCGGACTAGCGGGGGGTTGCGAGCAGTACTTC.